This TCR beta chain comes out of a study of early T cells in non-severe SARS-CoV-2 infection. Overall study context: RNA in bulk from unsorted whole blood was sequenced, and chains were unpaired. The study, taken as a whole, reports: Matches to VDJdb favored anti-spike CD8 responses and missed private and CD4 specificities.

Per germline, CDR1 SNHLY and CDR2 FYNNEI. With 1 base removed from V and 5 bases from J, the gap between germline ends came to 15 bases. This CDR3 region has 16 residues. Each single cDNA molecule received a unique molecular identifier. TCRdb ran MiXCR on the 5' RACE reads and lists one entry per CDR3 protein. The sample yields about 75,000 distinct CDR3 sequences, approximately 10% seen once. There are a few counts of this clonotype. Its antigen is undetermined. This TCR was sampled from an adult who was a healthcare worker with PCR-confirmed SARS-CoV-2 infection or an uninfected control (not recorded which). This sequence joins TRBV2 and TRBJ1-5; D may be TRBD1 (5 bases). The starting material was whole blood, obtained at baseline. The chain's CDR3 is CASSEGGLRDDQPQHF. In nucleotides, the CDR3 is TGTGCCAGCAGTGAAGGGGGCCTAAGGGACGATCAGCCCCAGCATTTT.